These 7 T cell receptor beta chains came from one sample sequenced in a study of T cell changes during pregnancy in multiple sclerosis. Here immunoSEQ multiplex PCR was the method, and the copy in TCRdb shows in-frame clones only, minus some. The sample records 40,000 or so clones, 91% being singletons. This specimen consisted of CD8+ T cells from peripheral blood mononuclear cells, obtained before pregnancy. The source is a female donor with multiple sclerosis, enrolled in a pregnancy study.

This chain uses TRBV7-6 with TRBJ2-7, with a possible D match to TRBD1 (5 bases). The CDR3 runs to 14 residues. The V and J ends lost 8 bases and 2 bases respectively, with 16 bases between them. The germline CDR1 and CDR2 sequences are SGHVS and FNYEAQ. In DNA, the CDR3 is TGTGCCAGCGTCTATGGCACAGGCCCCTACGAGCAGTACTTC. Translating it yields CASVYGTGPYEQYF.

This clone was detected only once. This chain joins TRBV27 and TRBJ2-3, with D hard to call. The germline V gene has CDR1 MNHEY and CDR2 SMNVEV (reference sequence). This CDR3 comprises 13 residues. Trimming took 5 bases from V and 3 from J, leaving 9 bases between them. Written as DNA, the CDR3 is TGTGCCAGCAGTGCCCCCGGGACAGATACGCAGTATTTT. Translating it yields CASSAPGTDTQYF.

The chain uses TRBV5-4 and TRBJ2-2; weak D call: TRBD1 (5 bases). The CDR3 has 14 amino acids. Germline V CDR1 and CDR2: SGHNT, YYREEE (reference sequence). Between the trimmed V and J ends, which lost 2 bases and 4 bases, there was a span of 9 bases. Written as DNA, the CDR3 is TGTGCCAGCAGCTTTGGGGCCGCCACCGGGGAGCTGTTTTTT. This sequence encodes CASSFGAATGELFF.

CDR3 loop: CASSTTHEQYF. The DNA of the CDR3 is TGTGCCAGCAGCACCACTCACGAGCAGTACTTC. The chain joins TRBV13 to TRBJ2-7; no reliable D call. Germline loops: CDR1 PRHDT, CDR2 FYEKMQ (reference sequence). Deletions cut 5 bases from V and 5 bases from J, with 7 bases between. There are 11 residues in the CDR3.

The chain is built from TRBV4-1 and TRBJ2-5; D gene unclear. The CDR3 spans 14 residues. Germline lookup yields CDR1 MGHRA and CDR2 YSYEKL. The germline V and J ends were trimmed by 1 base and 3 bases, with 9 bases remaining between them. As DNA, the CDR3 is TGCGCCAGCAGCCAAGGGTTCGGAGAAGAGACCCAGTACTTC. Translation: CASSQGFGEETQYF.

This chain links TRBV4-3 with TRBJ2-1; D not certain. The CDR3 spans 13 residues. Trimming took off 0 bases at V and 7 bases at J, with 7 bases between the two ends. Germline assignment: CDR1 LGHNA and CDR2 YSLEER. The CDR3 DNA reads as TGCGCCAGCAGCCAAGATGCGAGGAATGAGCAGTTCTTC. This gives the protein CASSQDARNEQFF.

This chain joins TRBV2 and TRBJ2-7; the D gene is possibly TRBD1 (6 bases). The CDR3 has 11 amino acids. Germline values: CDR1 SNHLY, CDR2 FYNNEI. Trimming took 8 bases from V and 4 from J, leaving 9 bases between them. CDR3 region: CASRDTYEQYF. The CDR3 DNA reads TGTGCCAGCCGGGACACATACGAGCAGTACTTC. Using reference TRBV2 and TRBJ2-7 for the parts outside the CDR3, the full variable domain is EPEVTQTPSHQVTQMGQEVILRCVPISNHLYFYWYRQILGQKVEFLVSFYNNEISEKSEIFDDQFSVERPDGSNFTLKIRSTKLEDSAMYFCASRDTYEQYFGPGTRLTVT.